This paragraph reports one T cell receptor beta chain. Its binding antigen is unknown. Base qualities are not at hand, and no much larger clone is one base apart. For CDR1 and CDR2, the germline V gene (reference sequence) lists DFQATT and SNEGSKA. Trimmed from V: 3 bases; trimmed from J: 4 bases; junction bases lacking a gene match: 5. The CDR3 contains 14 residues, cysteine and phenylalanine counted. Left in the record is the CDR3 DNA by itself, 42 bases read in frame from the first base. This sample is drawn from a study of response to subunit inactivated influenza vaccine (dated by TCRdb to 2016 to 2019). Background on the whole study: Deep quantitative profiling of the T cell receptor repertoire was used in the study to follow responses to a trivalent subunit inactivated influenza vaccine. Paper-wide results and their limitations: It was suggested by the authors that each seasonal influenza vaccination may recruit only a limited number of new T cells.

The library relied on RT-PCR. The run used an Illumina HiSeq 2500. In TCRdb, the public reads were trimmed at Q25 with fastp and aligned with MiXCR, with productive beta chains retained. Rows matching on CDR3 protein sequence are summarized as one entry with the most common DNA and genes. For this sample there are roughly 700,000 distinct CDR3 sequences; roughly 13% appear just once. Clones ranked in the top ten supply 6% to 7% of the sample. The sample here was PBMCs from blood, taken less than 15 days before vaccination. The receptor was isolated from a man aged 45-65 years who received an inactivated influenza vaccine. Donor details come from another sample of the same person, matched by shared clones. This receptor chain uses TRBV20-1 and TRBJ2-1; 8 nucleotides in the junction match TRBD2. The CDR3 amino acid sequence is: CSASKAGGYNEQFF. The nucleotides read TGCAGTGCTAGTAAGGCGGGGGGTTACAATGAGCAGTTCTTC.